Listed here are 13 T cell receptor beta chains from one sample, sequenced in a study of blood T cells in healthy people across ages (dated by TCRdb to the mid-2010s). Libraries came from 5' RACE. The reads were generated on an Illumina HiSeq 2500. A second PCR of about 7 to 12 cycles was run with a J-beta primer mix and a sample-barcoded 5' primer. TCRdb redid the processing of the public reads, applying fastp at Q25 and MiXCR, and retained in-frame beta chains. CDR3 protein sequences are deduplicated, and each keeps its most common genes and DNA. This sample has about 940,000 distinct CDR3 sequences in its table, and 48% of those were observed once. Together, the top ten hold 13% of the sample. The sample consisted of blood. Source of these receptors: a man in his thirties or forties in good health.

The rearrangement links TRBV28 to TRBJ2-1; D possibly corresponds to TRBD1 (5 bases). The CDR3 is 15 amino acids. Germline loops: CDR1 MDHEN, CDR2 SYDVKM. Trimming pared 5 bases from V and 0 bases from J, leaving 11 bases between. DNA for the CDR3: TGTGCCAGCAGTGACAGCGCGGCCTCCTACAATGAGCAGTTCTTC. It encodes CASSDSAASYNEQFF.

This clonotype showed up just once. This may stem from a read error, because a much larger clone lies one nucleotide away. The chain is built from TRBV9 and TRBJ2-2; 8 bases match TRBD1. This CDR3 contains 14 residues. The germline V gene has CDR1 SGDLS and CDR2 YYNGEE. CDR3 DNA sequence: TGTGCCAGCAGCCCCCGGACAGGGACCGGGAAGCTGTTTTTT. This encodes CASSPRTGTGKLFF. Full variable domain (outside the CDR3, taken from reference TRBV9 and TRBJ2-2): DSGVTQTPKHLITATGQRVTLRCSPRSGDLSVYWYQQSLDQGLQFLIQYYNGEERAKGNILERFSAQQFPDLHSELNLSSLELGDSALYFCASSPRTGTGKLFFGEGSRLTVL.

V usage is TRBV29-1 and J usage is TRBJ2-3; TRBD1 or TRBD2 may be the D gene (6 bases each). The germline gives CDR1 SQVTM, CDR2 ANQGSEA. The V end was cut by 6 bases, the J end by 3 bases, with 19 bases between. The CDR3 spans 15 residues. In nucleotides, the CDR3 is TGCAGCGTGCCCTTCGGGAGCAGGGGAACAGATACGCAGTATTTT. Protein sequence: CSVPFGSRGTDTQYF.

J is TRBJ2-1 and V is TRBV3-1, with 10 bases matching TRBD2. This CDR3 is 16 amino acids long. Germline V gives CDR1 LGHDT, CDR2 YNNKEL (reference sequence). The V gene end was trimmed by 3 bases and the J gene end by 6 bases; junction bases not matched to a gene: 8. This CDR3 is CASSQRGGLAVNEQFF. The CDR3 region has the DNA TGTGCCAGCAGCCAGAGAGGCGGACTAGCGGTCAATGAGCAGTTCTTC.

The V call is TRBV3-1, the J call TRBJ2-1, with a possible D match to TRBD2 (5 bases). This CDR3 region has 14 residues. The V gene lost 3 bases and the J gene lost 1 base, with 7 bases spanning the gap. Per germline, CDR1 LGHDT and CDR2 YNNKEL (reference sequence). The CDR3 sequence is CASSQRESYNEQFF. CDR3 DNA: TGTGCCAGCAGCCAGAGGGAGTCCTACAATGAGCAGTTCTTC.

This clonotype was counted at least ten times. V gene TRBV11-3 combines with J gene TRBJ2-7, with TRBD1 as a possible D gene (6 bases). CDR1 is SGHNT and CDR2 is YENEEA in the germline V gene. The CDR3 loop spans 14 amino acids. V was trimmed by 3 bases and J by 0 bases, leaving 9 bases between them. CDR3 DNA sequence: TGTGCCAGCAGCTTGGGACAAGACTCCTACGAGCAGTACTTC. Encoded protein: CASSLGQDSYEQYF.

CDR3 DNA: TGTGCCAGCAGCTCCCGAATGGGGGTACTACAAGAGACCCAGTACTTC. Translating gives CASSSRMGVLQETQYF. The genes are TRBV7-9 and TRBJ2-5; the D call may be TRBD1 or TRBD2 (5 bases each). V lost 4 bases and J 2 bases, leaving 17 bases between the germline ends. CDR3 length equals 16 residues. Germline lookup yields CDR1 SEHNR and CDR2 FQNEAQ (reference sequence).

This clonotype came up a few times. CDR3 protein: CASSSQTGTEFASGANVLTF. In nucleotides, the CDR3 is TGTGCCAGCAGTTCCCAAACCGGGACAGAGTTTGCCTCTGGGGCCAACGTCCTGACTTTC. The chain employs TRBV6-5 and TRBJ2-6; 7 nucleotides match TRBD1. The trim removed 4 bases at V and 0 bases at J, leaving 15 bases unmatched. The CDR3 runs to 20 residues. Germline CDR1 MNHEY, CDR2 SVGAGI.

This chain joins TRBV20-1 and TRBJ1-5; tentatively, D is TRBD1 (5 bases). Between the trimmed V and J ends, which lost 6 bases and 2 bases, there was a span of 17 bases. The V gene's germline CDR1 is DFQATT and CDR2 SNEGSKA (reference sequence). This CDR3 contains 15 residues. The CDR3 loop reads CSAPPALGGNQPQHF. Here the CDR3 DNA reads TGCAGTGCGCCCCCGGCTCTAGGGGGCAATCAGCCCCAGCATTTT.

A few counts support this clonotype. The V gene is TRBV12-3 or TRBV12-4, the J gene TRBJ2-1, with 9 bases lining up with TRBD2. The CDR3 has 14 residues. J gave up 6 bases and V 8 bases, and 8 bases lay outside the gene matches. The CDR3 loop is CASGYQRGVNEQFF. The CDR3 DNA follows: TGTGCCAGCGGTTATCAGCGGGGGGTCAATGAGCAGTTCTTC.

The chain has TRBV5-1 and TRBJ1-2; D is unclear. Trimming pared 0 bases from V and 4 bases from J, leaving 10 bases between. The V gene's germline CDR1 is SGHRS and CDR2 YFSETQ. The CDR3 sequence is 14 residues long. The CDR3 DNA sequence: TGCGCCAGCAGCTTGGAAGAGGAGGTCTATGGCTACACCTTC. Translating gives CASSLEEEVYGYTF. The variable domain in full, completed from reference TRBV5-1 and TRBJ1-2, reads KAGVTQTPRYLIKTRGQQVTLSCSPISGHRSVSWYQQTPGQGLQFLFEYFSETQRNKGNFPGRFSGRQFSNSRSEMNVSTLELGDSALYLCASSLEEEVYGYTFGSGTRLTVV.

J is TRBJ2-3 and V is TRBV6-4; possibly TRBD1 for D (6 bases). Germline CDR1 MRHNA, CDR2 SNTAGT. This CDR3 region has 15 residues. V lost 4 bases and J 3 bases, leaving 14 bases between the germline ends. CDR3 sequence (DNA): TGTGCCAGCAGTGGCGAGTCAGGGGCTACAGATACGCAGTATTTT. Its protein product is CASSGESGATDTQYF.

This clonotype was counted at least ten times. The chain employs TRBV3-1 and TRBJ2-7; 7 positions agree with TRBD1. This CDR3 contains 15 residues. V trimming: 5 bases; J trimming: 3 bases; junction bases outside the gene matches: 10. Germline CDR1 LGHDT, CDR2 YNNKEL (reference sequence). CDR3 in DNA: TGTGCCAGCAGCTCGCCCGGGACAGCCCTCTACGAGCAGTACTTC. Translation gives CASSSPGTALYEQYF.